This TCR beta chain was sequenced in a study of blood T cells in healthy people across ages. Study results and limitations: CMV infection status of these donors was not known. Diversity was higher, and naive CD4+ cells more numerous, in long-lived donors than in aged donors. Diversity figures based on one million T cells were deemed too low.

With respect to this clonotype: The antigen is not known.

A second about 6 to 11 cycle PCR used barcoded and J-beta primers. TCRdb re-analysed the 5' RACE reads in MiXCR, keeping a single row per CDR3 protein. The sample has around 1.1 million distinct CDR3 sequences; roughly two fifths are singletons. Germline CDR1 is DFQATT and CDR2 is SNEGSKA (reference sequence). V was pared by 3 bases and J by 6 bases, with 14 bases between. This CDR3 is 13 amino acids long. Sequenced material: blood. This clonotype was obtained from a man between 18 and 35 years old in good health. The chain recombines TRBV20-1 with TRBJ1-2; no clear D. The CDR3 reads CSASIPGFHGYTF. CDR3 nucleotides: TGCAGTGCTAGCATACCGGGATTCCATGGCTACACCTTC.